The 23 T cell receptor beta chains below come from one sample, sequenced in a study of patients and donors after allogeneic stem cell transplantation. In TCRdb, the RT-PCR reads were re-called with MiXCR into one record per CDR3 protein. The profile shows about 150,000 distinct CDR3 sequences, about a third of them singletons. The source material was blood, either unsorted or a sorted T cell fraction (not recorded which). The receptors come from a human donor who was either an allogeneic HSCT recipient or a stem cell or donor lymphocyte infusion donor (not recorded which). It is not recorded whose cells these are; they may come from a transplant donor.

This clonotype was detected a few times. The chain is built from TRBV25-1 and TRBJ1-2, with 7 bases lining up with TRBD1. CDR3 size: 14 residues. Germline V gene sequence: CDR1 MGHDK, CDR2 SYGVNS. J gave up 6 bases and V 6 bases, and 10 bases lay outside the gene matches. The CDR3 DNA reads as TGTGCCAGCAGGGGAACAGGGGAGAGGAATGGCTACACCTTC. As protein: CASRGTGERNGYTF.

This clonotype was counted between two and nine times. V is TRBV7-8 and J is TRBJ1-3; D ambiguous. The CDR3 extends over 12 amino acids. Germline CDR1 reads SGHVS; CDR2 reads FQNEAQ. V lost 3 bases, J lost 10 bases, and 10 bases lay in between. The CDR3 here is CASSFPLGTIYF. The DNA of the CDR3 is TGTGCCAGCAGCTTCCCACTGGGGACCATATATTTT.

This clonotype was observed a few times. The rearrangement joins TRBV7-2 to TRBJ1-3; D gene uncertain. The CDR3 is 16 residues long. V lost 2 bases and J 0 bases, leaving 11 bases between the germline ends. Germline values: CDR1 SGHTA, CDR2 FQGNSA. The CDR3 DNA reads TGTGCCAGCAGCTTATCGATGCCGAGCTCTGGAAACACCATATATTTT. Its protein product is CASSLSMPSSGNTIYF. The full variable domain, in which reference TRBV7-2 and TRBJ1-3 provide the parts outside the CDR3, is GAGVSQSPSNKVTEKGKDVELRCDPISGHTALYWYRQSLGQGLEFLIYFQGNSAPDKSGLPSDRFSAERTGGSVSTLTIQRTQQEDSAVYLCASSLSMPSSGNTIYFGEGSWLTVV.

The V call is TRBV6-2 or TRBV6-3, the J call TRBJ1-1; D is ambiguous. V lost 2 bases and J lost 1, with 5 bases in between. The CDR3 has 13 residues. The V gene's germline CDR1 is MNHEY and CDR2 SVGEGT. In nucleotides, the CDR3 is TGTGCCAGCAGTTACAGACAGAACACTGAAGCTTTCTTT. Amino acid sequence: CASSYRQNTEAFF.

This clonotype has a count of ten or more. The rearrangement links TRBV20-1 to TRBJ1-1; the D is unclear. The CDR3 length is 14 residues. Trimming left V 3 bases short and J 3 bases short, with 14 bases between. The germline V gene encodes CDR1 DFQATT and CDR2 SNEGSKA (reference sequence). CDR3 coding DNA: TGCAGTGCTAGCTTTGCCGCTAGGGACACTGAAGCTTTCTTT. Amino acids: CSASFAARDTEAFF.

The chain uses TRBV20-1 and TRBJ1-5; no reliable D call. Trimming shortened V by 5 bases and J by 5 bases, and 13 bases separated the two germline ends. This CDR3 has 13 amino acids. Germline CDR1 is DFQATT and CDR2 is SNEGSKA (reference sequence). CDR3 nucleotides: TGCAGTGCTGCCTGGGAGGAGGATCAGCCCCAGCATTTT. This translates into CSAAWEEDQPQHF.

This chain links TRBV7-9 with TRBJ1-1; D may be TRBD1 (5 bases). The CDR3 is 13 residues long. Germline CDR1 is SEHNR and CDR2 is FQNEAQ (reference sequence). The V end lost 3 bases, the J end lost 5 bases, and 10 bases lay between the germline ends. Here the CDR3 DNA reads TGTGCCAGCAGCTTTGGGGGAGCAACTGAAGCTTTCTTT. Translated, it gives CASSFGGATEAFF.

This clonotype occurred a few times. This chain connects TRBV9 to TRBJ1-2, with 8 bases that match TRBD1. This CDR3 region has 16 residues. Germline CDR1 is SGDLS and CDR2 is YYNGEE. The trim removed 5 bases at V and 1 base at J, leaving 10 bases unmatched. CDR3 sequence: CASRARTGTGNYGYTF. The CDR3 DNA follows: TGTGCCAGCAGGGCCCGGACAGGGACTGGTAACTATGGCTACACCTTC. Based on the CDR3 plus reference TRBV9 and TRBJ1-2, the full variable domain is DSGVTQTPKHLITATGQRVTLRCSPRSGDLSVYWYQQSLDQGLQFLIQYYNGEERAKGNILERFSAQQFPDLHSELNLSSLELGDSALYFCASRARTGTGNYGYTFGSGTRLTVV.

V usage is TRBV6-6 and J usage is TRBJ2-5; 8 bases align to TRBD1. The CDR3 is 17 amino acids. Germline loops: CDR1 MNHNY, CDR2 SVGAGI (reference sequence). J lost 3 bases, V lost 0 bases, and 9 bases had no gene match. CDR3 region: CASSYSDTRGQEETQYF. DNA for the CDR3: TGTGCCAGCAGTTACTCTGATACCAGGGGGCAGGAAGAGACCCAGTACTTC.

Concerning this clonotype: As the CDR3 is not closed by the conserved phenylalanine or tryptophan, this likely results from a read error. This chain uses TRBV12-3 or TRBV12-4 with TRBJ1-5, with D uncertain. This CDR3 contains 16 residues. V lost 4 bases and J lost 2, with 15 bases in between. Here the CDR3 DNA reads TGTGCCAGCAGTTCCTGGGTAGGTCTTGGCAATCAGCCCCAGCATTTG. Protein: CASSSWVGLGNQPQHL.

This chain links TRBV24-1 with TRBJ1-1; D possibly corresponds to TRBD1 (5 bases). The length of the CDR3 is 14 residues. Germline V gene sequence: CDR1 KGHDR, CDR2 SFDVKD. V was shortened by 4 bases and J by 8 bases, with 16 bases between the two germline ends. CDR3 loop: CATSDRDGRSEAFF. The CDR3 DNA reads as TGTGCCACCAGTGACCGGGACGGTCGTTCAGAAGCTTTCTTT.

The rearrangement links TRBV9 to TRBJ1-6; weak D call: TRBD1 (5 bases). This CDR3 comprises 15 residues. Trimming cost V 3 bases and J 5 bases, with 12 bases left between them. Germline loops: CDR1 SGDLS, CDR2 YYNGEE. The CDR3 region is CASSAGAGDNSPLHF. In nucleotides, the CDR3 is TGTGCCAGCAGCGCTGGGGCTGGGGATAATTCACCCCTCCACTTT.

This clonotype was observed a handful of times. V usage is TRBV25-1 and J usage is TRBJ2-1; a possible D gene is TRBD2 (6 bases). The CDR3 loop spans 10 amino acids. Germline V gene lookup returns CDR1 MGHDK and CDR2 SYGVNS. Trimming stripped 10 bases from V and 10 bases from J, with 11 bases between. The CDR3 sequence is CATGGAEQFF. As DNA, the CDR3 is TGTGCCACCGGAGGGGCGGAGCAGTTCTTC.

V and J are TRBV12-3 or TRBV12-4 and TRBJ2-5; TRBD1 is a possible D gene (5 bases). The V end was cut by 7 bases, the J end by 1 base, with 10 bases between. The CDR3 runs 13 residues. The CDR3 here is CASTTGLQETQYF. The CDR3 DNA sequence: TGTGCCAGCACCACAGGCCTCCAAGAGACCCAGTACTTC.

The chain recombines TRBV3-1 with TRBJ1-5; unclear D gene. CDR3 length equals 14 residues. The V gene lost 3 bases and the J gene lost 2 bases, with 8 bases spanning the gap. Germline V gene lookup returns CDR1 LGHDT and CDR2 YNNKEL (reference sequence). In DNA, the CDR3 is TGTGCCAGCAGCCATTCCCAAGGCAATCAGCCCCAGCATTTT. Translating gives CASSHSQGNQPQHF.

This clonotype was detected only a few times. The rearrangement uses TRBV28 and TRBJ1-3; D is unclear. The V gene's germline CDR1 is MDHEN and CDR2 SYDVKM. V was trimmed by 0 bases and J by 3 bases, leaving 9 bases between them. The CDR3 has 15 residues. CDR3 sequence: CASSLWGRGGNTIYF. CDR3 nucleotides: TGTGCCAGCAGTTTATGGGGAAGAGGTGGAAACACCATATATTTT.

This clonotype was counted once. The chain carries TRBV29-1 and TRBJ2-3; 11 nucleotides line up with TRBD2. Germline lookup yields CDR1 SQVTM and CDR2 ANQGSEA. This CDR3 contains 17 residues. Trimming removed 3 bases from V and 4 bases from J; junction bases left unmatched: 12. The DNA of the CDR3 is TGCAGCGTTGAGTATACCCTTAGCGGGGGGGCACCAGATACGCAGTATTTT. Its protein product is CSVEYTLSGGAPDTQYF.

The chain joins TRBV7-2 to TRBJ1-5; weak D call: TRBD1 (6 bases). The germline V gene has CDR1 SGHTA and CDR2 FQGNSA. The CDR3 spans 14 residues. V shed 4 bases and J shed 3 bases, with 10 bases lying between them. The CDR3 DNA follows: TGTGCCAGCAGCTCGGACAGAGCCAATCAGCCCCAGCATTTT. It specifies CASSSDRANQPQHF.

This clonotype was seen a few times. The CDR3, as DNA: TGTGCCAGCAGACCTGCGACAGGAGTCGCAACTAATGAAAAACTGTTTTTT. Its protein is CASRPATGVATNEKLFF. V gene TRBV28 combines with J gene TRBJ1-4, with D possibly matching TRBD1 (6 bases). Germline CDR1 and CDR2: MDHEN and SYDVKM. V dropped 6 bases and J dropped 0 bases, with 17 bases sitting between them. CDR3 length equals 17 residues.

This clonotype was observed a few times. V is TRBV7-3 and J is TRBJ1-1; D perhaps matches TRBD1 (5 bases). Germline lookup yields CDR1 SGHTA and CDR2 FQGTGA. V lost 3 bases, J lost 1 base, and 9 bases lay in between. The CDR3 runs 14 residues. The CDR3, as DNA: TGTGCCAGCAGCTTGGGACCGACGAACACTGAAGCTTTCTTT. Its translation is CASSLGPTNTEAFF.

This chain connects TRBV9 to TRBJ2-6; D not certain. V was shortened by 4 bases and J by 0 bases, with 11 bases between the two germline ends. This CDR3 has 16 amino acids. Germline V gives CDR1 SGDLS, CDR2 YYNGEE. CDR3 sequence reads: CASSILVSSGANVLTF. CDR3 bases: TGTGCCAGCAGCATCCTCGTAAGCTCTGGGGCCAACGTCCTGACTTTC.

On this clonotype: The junction differs from germline at one of its ends, possibly a read error. This sequence joins TRBV9 and TRBJ2-3; 12 positions match TRBD2. The CDR3 length is 15 residues. Germline loops: CDR1 SGDLS, CDR2 YYNGEE. The CDR3 spells CASSASGGDTGTQYF. In DNA, the CDR3 is TGTGCCAGCAGCGCTAGCGGGGGGGACACAGGTACGCAGTATTTT.

The rearrangement uses TRBV10-3 and TRBJ1-5, with D tentatively TRBD1 (5 bases). V was clipped by 6 bases and J by 9 bases, with 18 bases between them. The CDR3 has 14 residues. The V gene's germline CDR1 is ENHRY and CDR2 SYGVKD. The CDR3 protein is CAIRPGASEGPQHF. CDR3 sequence (DNA): TGTGCCATCAGACCCGGGGCCTCCGAAGGGCCCCAGCATTTT.